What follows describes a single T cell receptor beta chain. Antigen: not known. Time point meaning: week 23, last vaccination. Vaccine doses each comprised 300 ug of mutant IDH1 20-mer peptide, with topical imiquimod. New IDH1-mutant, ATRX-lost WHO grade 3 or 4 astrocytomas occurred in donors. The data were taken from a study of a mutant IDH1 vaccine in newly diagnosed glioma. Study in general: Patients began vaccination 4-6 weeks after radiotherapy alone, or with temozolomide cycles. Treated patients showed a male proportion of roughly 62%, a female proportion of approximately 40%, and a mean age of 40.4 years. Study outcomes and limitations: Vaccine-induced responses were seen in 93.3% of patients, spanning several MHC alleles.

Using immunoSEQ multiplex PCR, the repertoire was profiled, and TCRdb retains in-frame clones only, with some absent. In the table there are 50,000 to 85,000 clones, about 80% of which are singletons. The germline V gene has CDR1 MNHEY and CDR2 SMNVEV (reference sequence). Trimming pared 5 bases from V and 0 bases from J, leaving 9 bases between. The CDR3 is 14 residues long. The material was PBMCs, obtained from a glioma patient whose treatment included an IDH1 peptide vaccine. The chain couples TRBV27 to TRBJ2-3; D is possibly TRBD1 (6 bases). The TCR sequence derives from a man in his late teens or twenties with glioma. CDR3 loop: CASSHGQSTDTQYF. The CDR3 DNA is TGTGCCAGCAGTCATGGACAGAGCACAGATACGCAGTATTTT.